This T cell receptor (beta chain) was profiled in a study of technical replicates of blood from a handful of donors. J gave up 4 bases and V 0 bases, and 5 bases lay outside the gene matches. The CDR3 totals 15 residues. Germline V gives CDR1 SGDLS, CDR2 YYNGEE. Data came from immunoSEQ multiplex PCR; TCRdb stores just in-frame clones and leaves some out. The sample holds about 53,000 clones, approximately 86% seen once. This clone was seen a handful of times. The sequenced sample was PBMCs. This TCR was recovered from a human donor in good health. Some clones in this sample may be carry-over from other donors' samples. The chain combines TRBV9 with TRBJ2-7; TRBD2 agrees at 9 bases. CDR3 loop: CASSVGPSGGYEQYF. CDR3 nucleotides: TGTGCCAGCAGCGTAGGACCCAGCGGGGGGTACGAGCAGTACTTC.